This T cell receptor beta chain was recorded in a study of T-cell memory formation after mild COVID-19. Study outcomes and limitations: The authors did not confirm SARS-CoV-2 specificity of second-wave clones peaking day 37. Prior to infection, memory already included some responding clones, suggesting cross-reactive memory joined. The study found contracting CD4+ clones mainly in CM and EM and contracting CD8+ clones in EMRA.

Constant-segment primers and 5'RACE yielded cDNA libraries for TCR alpha and TCR beta, each carrying sample barcodes and UMIs. Each CDR3 protein is one row after TCRdb ran MiXCR on the 5' RACE reads. The profile shows about 290,000 distinct CDR3 sequences, roughly 15% of them singletons. A remark on this clonotype: Its specificity is unknown.

The CDR3 extends over 17 amino acids. J gave up 5 bases and V 4 bases, and 8 bases lay outside the gene matches. The germline V gene has CDR1 SGHNT and CDR2 YYREEE (reference sequence). Source material: PBMCs or a T cell subset sorted from them (not recorded which). This receptor was obtained from a man between 18 and 29 years old who had mild COVID-19 (a few samples of this study predate the infection). Cell type and time point are not known. The chain is built from TRBV5-4 and TRBJ2-6; 11 nucleotides match TRBD1. The CDR3 loop reads CASSNRDRGFRANVLTF. The CDR3 region has the DNA TGTGCCAGCAGCAACCGGGACAGGGGGTTTCGGGCCAACGTCCTGACTTTC. The full variable domain, its missing parts supplied by reference TRBV5-4 and TRBJ2-6, is ETGVTQSPTHLIKTRGQQVTLRCSSQSGHNTVSWYQQALGQGPQFIFQYYREEENGRGNFPPRFSGLQFPNYSSELNVNALELDDSALYLCASSNRDRGFRANVLTFGAGSRLTVL.